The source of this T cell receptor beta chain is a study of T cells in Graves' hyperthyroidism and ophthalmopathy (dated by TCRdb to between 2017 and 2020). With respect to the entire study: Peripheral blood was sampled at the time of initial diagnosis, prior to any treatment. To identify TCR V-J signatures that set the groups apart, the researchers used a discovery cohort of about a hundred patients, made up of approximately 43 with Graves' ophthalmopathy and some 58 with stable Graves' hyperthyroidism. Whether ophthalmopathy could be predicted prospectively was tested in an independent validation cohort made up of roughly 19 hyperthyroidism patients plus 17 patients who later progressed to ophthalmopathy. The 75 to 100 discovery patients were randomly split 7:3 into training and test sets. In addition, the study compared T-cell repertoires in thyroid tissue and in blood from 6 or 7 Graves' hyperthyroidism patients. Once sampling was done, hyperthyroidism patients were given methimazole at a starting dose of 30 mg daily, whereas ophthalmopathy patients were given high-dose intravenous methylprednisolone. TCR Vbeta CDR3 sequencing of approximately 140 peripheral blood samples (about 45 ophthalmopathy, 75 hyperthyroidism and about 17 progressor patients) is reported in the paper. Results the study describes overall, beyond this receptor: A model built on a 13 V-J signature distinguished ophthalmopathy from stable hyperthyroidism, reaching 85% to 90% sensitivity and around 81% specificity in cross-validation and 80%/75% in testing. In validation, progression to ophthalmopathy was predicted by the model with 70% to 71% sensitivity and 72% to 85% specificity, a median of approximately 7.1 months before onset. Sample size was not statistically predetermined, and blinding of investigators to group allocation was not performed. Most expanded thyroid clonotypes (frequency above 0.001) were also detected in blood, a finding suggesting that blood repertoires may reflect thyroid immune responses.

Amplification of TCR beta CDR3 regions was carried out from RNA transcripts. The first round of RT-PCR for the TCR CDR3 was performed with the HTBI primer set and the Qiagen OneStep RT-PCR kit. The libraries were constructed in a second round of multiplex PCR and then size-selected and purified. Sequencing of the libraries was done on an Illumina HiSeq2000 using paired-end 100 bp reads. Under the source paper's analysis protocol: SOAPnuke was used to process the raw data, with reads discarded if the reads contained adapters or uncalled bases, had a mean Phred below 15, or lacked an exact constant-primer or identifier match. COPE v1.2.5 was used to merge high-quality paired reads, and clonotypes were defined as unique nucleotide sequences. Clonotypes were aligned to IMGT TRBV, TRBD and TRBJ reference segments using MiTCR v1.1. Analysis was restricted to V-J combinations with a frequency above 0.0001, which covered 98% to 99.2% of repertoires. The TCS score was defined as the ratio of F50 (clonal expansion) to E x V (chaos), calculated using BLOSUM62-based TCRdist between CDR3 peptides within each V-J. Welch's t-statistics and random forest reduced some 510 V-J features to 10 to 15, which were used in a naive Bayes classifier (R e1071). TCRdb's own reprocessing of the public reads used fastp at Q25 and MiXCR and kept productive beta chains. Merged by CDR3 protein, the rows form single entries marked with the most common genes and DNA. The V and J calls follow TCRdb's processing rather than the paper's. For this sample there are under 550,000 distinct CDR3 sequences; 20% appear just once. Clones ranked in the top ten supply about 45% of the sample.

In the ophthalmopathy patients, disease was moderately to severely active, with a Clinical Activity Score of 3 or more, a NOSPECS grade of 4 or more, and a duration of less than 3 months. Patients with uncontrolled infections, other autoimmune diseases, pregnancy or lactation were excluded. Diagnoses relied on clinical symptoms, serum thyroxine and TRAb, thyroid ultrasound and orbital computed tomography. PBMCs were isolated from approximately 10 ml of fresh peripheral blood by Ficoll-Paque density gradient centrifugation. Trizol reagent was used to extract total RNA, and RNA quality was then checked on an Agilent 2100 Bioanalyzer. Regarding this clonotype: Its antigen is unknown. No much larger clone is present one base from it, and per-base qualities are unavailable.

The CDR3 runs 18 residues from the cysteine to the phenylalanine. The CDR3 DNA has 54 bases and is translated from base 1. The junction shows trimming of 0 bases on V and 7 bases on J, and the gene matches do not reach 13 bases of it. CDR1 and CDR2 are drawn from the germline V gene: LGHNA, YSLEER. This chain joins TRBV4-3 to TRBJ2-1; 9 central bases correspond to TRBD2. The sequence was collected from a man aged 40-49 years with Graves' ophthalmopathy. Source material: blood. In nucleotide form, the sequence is TGCGCCAGCAGCCAAGATAGGGGCGGGAGGGCCCGGGGGAATGAGCAGTTCTTC. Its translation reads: CASSQDRGGRARGNEQFF.